The rows below give T cell receptor beta chains drawn from one sample of a study of technical replicates of blood from a handful of donors. Profiling relied on immunoSEQ multiplex PCR, and the TCRdb table lists in-frame clones only, not all of them. The sample consists of some 77,000 clones, 96% of them appearing once. The specimen sequenced was T cells isolated from PBMCs. The receptors originated from a human donor in good health. The CDR3 runs from the conserved cysteine through the conserved F or W. D genes are given only for firm matches. A row's size may be missing; if present it is once, few, many or a size class.

cdr3_aa: CASSQGVSGGSGANVLTF
cdr3_nt: TGCGCCAGCAGCCAAGGAGTGTCAGGGGGCTCTGGGGCCAACGTCCTGACTTTC
d_call: TRBD1
clone_size: NA
j_call: TRBJ2-6
v_call: TRBV4-3

cdr3_aa: CASSIGTSGSYNEQFF
cdr3_nt: TGTGCCAGCAGTATTGGGACTAGCGGGAGCTACAATGAGCAGTTCTTC
d_call: TRBD2
clone_size: NA
j_call: TRBJ2-1
v_call: TRBV5-4

cdr3_aa: CASSPPGFNQPQHF
cdr3_nt: TGTGCCAGCAGCCCACCCGGGTTCAATCAGCCCCAGCATTTT
d_call: NA
clone_size: NA
j_call: TRBJ1-5
v_call: TRBV28

cdr3_aa: CASSIGTSSYNEQFF
cdr3_nt: TGTGCCAGTAGTATCGGGACTAGCTCCTACAATGAGCAGTTCTTC
d_call: TRBD2
clone_size: NA
j_call: TRBJ2-1
v_call: TRBV19

cdr3_aa: CASSETLQNEKLFF
cdr3_nt: TGCGCCAGCAGCGAGACCCTGCAGAATGAAAAACTGTTTTTT
d_call: NA
clone_size: NA
j_call: TRBJ1-4
v_call: TRBV10-1

cdr3_aa: CASLLQGHGEAFF
cdr3_nt: TGTGCCAGCCTCCTCCAGGGGCATGGTGAAGCTTTCTTT
d_call: NA
clone_size: NA
j_call: TRBJ1-1
v_call: TRBV28

cdr3_aa: CASSEGLAESYEQYF
cdr3_nt: TGTGCCAGCAGTGAGGGGCTAGCGGAGTCCTACGAGCAGTACTTC
d_call: TRBD2
clone_size: once
j_call: TRBJ2-7
v_call: TRBV6-4

cdr3_aa: CASSLIPGSRFF
cdr3_nt: TGTGCCAGCAGTTTAATTCCGGGTTCGAGGTTTTTT
d_call: NA
clone_size: NA
j_call: TRBJ1-4
v_call: TRBV28

cdr3_aa: CASRQGSGNTIYF
cdr3_nt: TGTGCCAGCAGACAGGGTTCTGGAAACACCATATATTTT
d_call: NA
clone_size: NA
j_call: TRBJ1-3
v_call: TRBV14

cdr3_aa: CASSPYSNQPQHF
cdr3_nt: TGTGCCAGCAGCCCCTATAGCAATCAGCCCCAGCATTTT
d_call: NA
clone_size: NA
j_call: TRBJ1-5
v_call: TRBV7-6

cdr3_aa: CASSPSGDETQYF
cdr3_nt: TGTGCCAGCTCACCGTCGGGAGATGAGACCCAGTACTTC
d_call: NA
clone_size: NA
j_call: TRBJ2-5
v_call: TRBV18

cdr3_aa: CASSLDPTGANGELFF
cdr3_nt: TGTGCCAGCAGCTTAGACCCAACAGGGGCTAACGGGGAGCTGTTTTTT
d_call: TRBD1
clone_size: NA
j_call: TRBJ2-2
v_call: TRBV7-9

cdr3_aa: CASSLQGMNTEAFF
cdr3_nt: TGTGCCAGCAGCTTACAGGGGATGAATACTGAAGCTTTCTTT
d_call: NA
clone_size: NA
j_call: TRBJ1-1
v_call: TRBV7-3

cdr3_aa: CASMDGRARDEQFF
cdr3_nt: TGTGCCAGCATGGACGGGAGGGCCCGTGATGAGCAGTTCTTC
d_call: TRBD2
clone_size: NA
j_call: TRBJ2-1
v_call: TRBV2

cdr3_aa: CASSNRQAAETQYF
cdr3_nt: TGTGCCAGCAGCAACCGACAGGCCGCGGAGACCCAGTACTTC
d_call: NA
clone_size: NA
j_call: TRBJ2-5
v_call: TRBV7-9

cdr3_aa: CASSVGVYTDTQYF
cdr3_nt: TGTGCCAGCAGTGTGGGCGTGTACACAGATACGCAGTATTTT
d_call: NA
clone_size: NA
j_call: TRBJ2-3
v_call: TRBV6-4

cdr3_aa: CAISEPGHSYEQYF
cdr3_nt: TGTGCCATCAGTGAGCCGGGACATTCCTACGAGCAGTACTTC
d_call: NA
clone_size: NA
j_call: TRBJ2-7
v_call: TRBV10-3

cdr3_aa: CASSAGTNNEQFF
cdr3_nt: TGTGCCAGCAGCGCCGGGACTAACAATGAGCAGTTCTTC
d_call: TRBD2
clone_size: NA
j_call: TRBJ2-1
v_call: TRBV5-4

cdr3_aa: CASSGEVLLSSGNTIYF
cdr3_nt: TGCGCCAGCAGCGGGGAGGTCCTCCTGAGCTCTGGAAACACCATATATTTT
d_call: NA
clone_size: NA
j_call: TRBJ1-3
v_call: TRBV10-2

cdr3_aa: CASSILSSQPQHF
cdr3_nt: TGTGCCAGTAGTATACTTTCGAGTCAGCCCCAGCATTTT
d_call: NA
clone_size: NA
j_call: TRBJ1-5
v_call: TRBV19

cdr3_aa: CASSFDPPGQGGQPQHF
cdr3_nt: TGCGCCAGCAGCTTCGATCCTCCGGGACAGGGTGGTCAGCCCCAGCATTTT
d_call: TRBD1
clone_size: NA
j_call: TRBJ1-5
v_call: TRBV5-1

cdr3_aa: CASSERTGGVQPQHF
cdr3_nt: TGTGCCAGCAGTGAAAGGACAGGGGGAGTTCAGCCCCAGCATTTT
d_call: TRBD1
clone_size: NA
j_call: TRBJ1-5
v_call: TRBV2

cdr3_aa: CASRQGVSRLGELFF
cdr3_nt: TGTGCCAGCCGACAGGGGGTCTCCCGACTCGGGGAGCTGTTTTTT
d_call: TRBD1
clone_size: NA
j_call: TRBJ2-2
v_call: TRBV7-9

cdr3_aa: CASSPPGQEKLFF
cdr3_nt: TGTGCCAGCTCACCCCCGGGACAGGAAAAACTGTTTTTT
d_call: TRBD1
clone_size: NA
j_call: TRBJ1-4
v_call: TRBV18

cdr3_aa: CASSRDTRSETQYF
cdr3_nt: TGTGCCAGCAGCCGTGACACTAGGTCAGAGACCCAGTACTTC
d_call: NA
clone_size: NA
j_call: TRBJ2-5
v_call: TRBV7-9

cdr3_aa: CASSPKAGIGSYNEQFF
cdr3_nt: TGTGCTAGCAGCCCCAAGGCGGGGATCGGGTCCTACAATGAGCAGTTCTTC
d_call: NA
clone_size: NA
j_call: TRBJ2-1
v_call: TRBV7-7

cdr3_aa: CASSFLAGGPEETQYF
cdr3_nt: TGTGCCAGCAGTTTCTTAGCGGGAGGGCCGGAAGAGACCCAGTACTTC
d_call: TRBD2
clone_size: once
j_call: TRBJ2-5
v_call: TRBV27

cdr3_aa: CATSTVAGGSIYNEQFF
cdr3_nt: TGTGCCACCTCCACCGTCGCGGGAGGTTCCATTTACAATGAGCAGTTCTTC
d_call: TRBD2
clone_size: NA
j_call: TRBJ2-1
v_call: TRBV19

cdr3_aa: CASSLVRGIGETQYF
cdr3_nt: TGTGCCAGCAGTTTAGTCAGGGGGATCGGAGAGACCCAGTACTTC
d_call: TRBD1
clone_size: few
j_call: TRBJ2-5
v_call: TRBV27

cdr3_aa: CASQVFEAGANVLTF
cdr3_nt: TGTGCCAGCCAGGTGTTCGAAGCTGGGGCCAACGTCCTGACTTTC
d_call: NA
clone_size: NA
j_call: TRBJ2-6
v_call: TRBV28

cdr3_aa: CASSHLLEGAVYGYTF
cdr3_nt: TGCGCCAGCAGCCACCTGTTAGAAGGGGCAGTCTATGGCTACACCTTC
d_call: NA
clone_size: once
j_call: TRBJ1-2
v_call: TRBV4-1

cdr3_aa: CASIGQYNEQFF
cdr3_nt: TGTGCCAGCATTGGCCAATACAATGAGCAGTTCTTC
d_call: NA
clone_size: once
j_call: TRBJ2-1
v_call: TRBV2

cdr3_aa: CASSPTTGDYGYTF
cdr3_nt: TGTGCCAGCTCACCTACGACAGGTGACTATGGCTACACCTTC
d_call: NA
clone_size: NA
j_call: TRBJ1-2
v_call: TRBV18

cdr3_aa: CASSYRTYYGYTF
cdr3_nt: TGTGCCAGCAGTTACAGGACATACTATGGCTACACCTTC
d_call: NA
clone_size: NA
j_call: TRBJ1-2
v_call: TRBV6-5

cdr3_aa: CASSLGGGGTEAFF
cdr3_nt: TGTGCCAGCAGCTTAGGAGGGGGGGGCACTGAAGCTTTCTTT
d_call: NA
clone_size: NA
j_call: TRBJ1-1
v_call: TRBV11-2

cdr3_aa: CATSRALADSTDTQYF
cdr3_nt: TGTGCCACCAGCAGAGCTTTAGCGGATAGCACAGATACGCAGTATTTT
d_call: NA
clone_size: once
j_call: TRBJ2-3
v_call: TRBV15

cdr3_aa: CASSVVLAGVSYNEQFF
cdr3_nt: TGTGCCAGCAGTGTAGTACTAGCGGGAGTTTCCTACAATGAGCAGTTCTTC
d_call: TRBD2
clone_size: NA
j_call: TRBJ2-1
v_call: TRBV2

cdr3_aa: CASSRLAGVGGELFF
cdr3_nt: TGTGCCAGCAGTCGACTAGCGGGAGTTGGCGGGGAGCTGTTTTTT
d_call: TRBD2
clone_size: NA
j_call: TRBJ2-2
v_call: TRBV6-5

cdr3_aa: CASSAEPLKTSGSEETQYF
cdr3_nt: TGTGCCAGCAGCGCCGAACCCCTCAAGACTAGCGGGAGCGAAGAGACCCAGTACTTC
d_call: TRBD2
clone_size: NA
j_call: TRBJ2-5
v_call: TRBV9

cdr3_aa: CASSLRGSGNTIYF
cdr3_nt: TGTGCCAGCAGCTTACGGGGTTCTGGAAACACCATATATTTT
d_call: NA
clone_size: NA
j_call: TRBJ1-3
v_call: TRBV13

cdr3_aa: CASSGGGYGYTF
cdr3_nt: TGTGCCAGCAGTGGGGGGGGATATGGCTACACCTTC
d_call: NA
clone_size: NA
j_call: TRBJ1-2
v_call: TRBV6-1

cdr3_aa: CASSYNRFWEQYF
cdr3_nt: TGTGCCAGCAGTTACAACAGATTCTGGGAGCAGTACTTC
d_call: NA
clone_size: NA
j_call: TRBJ2-7
v_call: TRBV6-5

cdr3_aa: CASSSYEQYF
cdr3_nt: TGTGCCAGCAGTTCTTACGAGCAGTACTTC
d_call: NA
clone_size: NA
j_call: TRBJ2-7
v_call: TRBV27

cdr3_aa: CASSQGLDNEQFF
cdr3_nt: TGCGCCAGCAGCCAGGGACTAGACAATGAGCAGTTCTTC
d_call: TRBD2
clone_size: NA
j_call: TRBJ2-1
v_call: TRBV5-1

cdr3_aa: CASSYVLAEGCEQFF
cdr3_nt: TGTGCCAGCAGTTACGTGCTAGCGGAGGGGTGTGAGCAGTTCTTC
d_call: TRBD2
clone_size: NA
j_call: TRBJ2-1
v_call: TRBV6-5

cdr3_aa: CASSPLPSGPSTDTQYF
cdr3_nt: TGTGCCAGCTCACCACTCCCTAGCGGACCCTCCACAGATACGCAGTATTTT
d_call: TRBD2
clone_size: NA
j_call: TRBJ2-3
v_call: TRBV18

cdr3_aa: CASSEKGQGNYGYTF
cdr3_nt: TGTGCCAGCAGTGAAAAGGGACAGGGGAACTATGGCTACACCTTC
d_call: TRBD1
clone_size: NA
j_call: TRBJ1-2
v_call: TRBV2

cdr3_aa: CASSLAARDNEQFF
cdr3_nt: TGCGCCAGCAGCTTGGCCGCGCGGGACAATGAGCAGTTCTTC
d_call: NA
clone_size: NA
j_call: TRBJ2-1
v_call: TRBV5-1

cdr3_aa: CASSSPGSGSYEQYF
cdr3_nt: TGTGCCAGCAGTTCTCCCGGGAGTGGTTCCTACGAGCAGTACTTC
d_call: NA
clone_size: few
j_call: TRBJ2-7
v_call: TRBV28

cdr3_aa: CSVEEGGGGAQHF
cdr3_nt: TGCAGCGTTGAAGAAGGAGGGGGAGGGGCCCAGCATTTT
d_call: NA
clone_size: NA
j_call: TRBJ1-5
v_call: TRBV29-1

cdr3_aa: CASSEQGGYTEAFF
cdr3_nt: TGTGCCAGCAGCGAACAGGGGGGGTACACTGAAGCTTTCTTT
d_call: TRBD1
clone_size: NA
j_call: TRBJ1-1
v_call: TRBV5-4

cdr3_aa: CASSLGNSYEQYF
cdr3_nt: TGTGCCAGCAGTTTAGGCAACTCCTACGAGCAGTACTTC
d_call: NA
clone_size: NA
j_call: TRBJ2-7
v_call: TRBV28

cdr3_aa: CASSPFSGSPYQETQYF
cdr3_nt: TGTGCCAGCAGCCCCTTTAGCGGGAGCCCGTACCAAGAGACCCAGTACTTC
d_call: TRBD2
clone_size: NA
j_call: TRBJ2-5
v_call: TRBV5-4

cdr3_aa: CASSTGNEQFF
cdr3_nt: TGTGCCAGCTCGACAGGAAATGAGCAGTTCTTC
d_call: NA
clone_size: NA
j_call: TRBJ2-1
v_call: TRBV18

cdr3_aa: CASSPFPEYSNEKLFF
cdr3_nt: TGTGCCAGCAGCCCGTTTCCGGAGTATTCAAATGAAAAACTGTTTTTT
d_call: NA
clone_size: NA
j_call: TRBJ1-4
v_call: TRBV27

cdr3_aa: CSVWMTQETQYF
cdr3_nt: TGCAGCGTTTGGATGACTCAAGAGACCCAGTACTTC
d_call: NA
clone_size: NA
j_call: TRBJ2-5
v_call: TRBV29-1

cdr3_aa: CASSSSGETQYF
cdr3_nt: TGTGCCAGCTCGTCTAGCGGAGAGACCCAGTACTTC
d_call: TRBD2
clone_size: NA
j_call: TRBJ2-5
v_call: TRBV18

cdr3_aa: CASSSGQGWDTIYF
cdr3_nt: TGTGCCAGCAGCTCAGGACAGGGTTGGGACACCATATATTTT
d_call: TRBD1
clone_size: NA
j_call: TRBJ1-3
v_call: TRBV7-6